Presented here are 11 T cell receptor beta chains from one specimen sequenced in a study of cytomegalovirus exposure and HLA in healthy donors. Primers: 60 Vbeta forward and 13 Jbeta reverse. Clones were read by immunoSEQ multiplex PCR, and TCRdb kept only the in-frame ones, dropping some. The table lists 75,000 to 100,000 clones, approximately 72% of them singletons. Sequenced: PBMCs. Source of these receptors: a woman in her 70s in good health and CMV-seropositive.

The genes are TRBV12-5 and TRBJ2-5; 10 bases match TRBD2. The CDR3 has 17 residues. Germline V gene sequence: CDR1 LGHNT, CDR2 FRNRAP. V was clipped by 1 base and J by 1 base; unmatched bases: 6. In nucleotides, the CDR3 is TGTGCTAGTGGTTTGGGATCTAGCGGGGGAGCCCAAGAGACCCAGTACTTC. Translated: CASGLGSSGGAQETQYF. The variable domain in full, with the rest retrieved from reference TRBV12-5 and TRBJ2-5, is DARVTQTPRHKVTEMGQEVTMRCQPILGHNTVFWYRQTMMQGLELLAYFRNRAPLDDSGMPKDRFSAEMPDATLATLKIQPSEPRDSAVYFCASGLGSSGGAQETQYFGPGTRLLVL.

This chain joins TRBV28 and TRBJ1-5; tentative D call: TRBD1 (5 bases). The V end lost 6 bases, the J end lost 2 bases, and 14 bases lay between the germline ends. This CDR3 is built from 15 residues. Germline CDR1 is MDHEN and CDR2 is SYDVKM. CDR3 sequence (DNA): TGTGCCAGCAGGACCCCCTTAGGGGGCAATCAGCCCCAGCATTTT. Encoded protein: CASRTPLGGNQPQHF.

The CDR3 reads CASSPNIAKNIQYF. In DNA form, the CDR3 reads TGCGCCAGCAGCCCCAACATAGCCAAAAACATTCAGTACTTC. This chain links TRBV5-1 with TRBJ2-4; D unresolved. The CDR3 spans 14 residues. CDR1 SGHRS and CDR2 YFSETQ come from the germline V gene. Trimming shortened V by 4 bases and J by 0 bases, and 8 bases separated the two germline ends.

The chain links TRBV10-3 to TRBJ1-5; 7 bases align to TRBD1. The CDR3 length is 16 residues. Germline assignment: CDR1 ENHRY and CDR2 SYGVKD. J gave up 2 bases and V 10 bases, and 14 bases lay outside the gene matches. The CDR3 DNA is TGTGCCACCAAGGGGGCCATCCAAGGGGGCAATCAGCCCCAGCATTTT. This codes for CATKGAIQGGNQPQHF.

This clone was observed once. V is TRBV19 and J is TRBJ1-2; maybe TRBD1 (5 bases). The CDR3 sequence is 14 residues long. Trimming left V 10 bases short and J 2 bases short, with 17 bases between. Germline-derived CDR1 and CDR2 are LNHDA and SQIVND (reference sequence). CDR3 coding DNA: TGTGCCACTTTATTAAGGGGCGGAAACTATGGCTACACCTTC. As protein: CATLLRGGNYGYTF.

This clone was counted only a few times. The rearrangement uses TRBV2 and TRBJ2-7, with 13 bases that match TRBD2. Trimming removed 5 bases from V and 4 bases from J; junction bases left unmatched: 2. Germline CDR1 reads SNHLY; CDR2 reads FYNNEI. The CDR3 covers 14 residues. CDR3: CASSWTSGSYEQYF. In DNA, the CDR3 is TGTGCCAGCAGTTGGACTAGCGGGAGTTACGAGCAGTACTTC.

In nucleotides, the CDR3 is TGTGCCAGCAGTTCCCCGCAGGGACACCCTTGGTACGAGCAGTACTTC. As protein: CASSSPQGHPWYEQYF. The chain joins TRBV28 to TRBJ2-7, with a possible D match to TRBD1 (6 bases). The ends were cut back, 4 bases at V and 4 bases at J, with 20 bases in the middle. The CDR3 extends over 16 amino acids. Germline CDR1 is MDHEN and CDR2 is SYDVKM.

J is TRBJ2-3 and V is TRBV7-9; 7 nucleotides line up with TRBD2. V dropped 3 bases and J dropped 2; count of bases not matched to a gene: 8. Looked up from germline, CDR1 is SEHNR and CDR2 is FQNEAQ (reference sequence). The CDR3 has 16 amino acids. The CDR3 protein is CASSLVAGDYTDTQYF. In DNA form, the CDR3 reads TGTGCCAGCAGCTTGGTGGCGGGGGACTACACAGATACGCAGTATTTT. Drawing the rest from reference TRBV7-9 and TRBJ2-3, the complete variable domain is DTGVSQNPRHKITKRGQNVTFRCDPISEHNRLYWYRQTLGQGPEFLTYFQNEAQLEKSRLLSDRFSAERPKGSFSTLEIQRTEQGDSAMYLCASSLVAGDYTDTQYFGPGTRLTVL.

A few counts support this clone. Here the CDR3 reads CASSLEPGQGPYEQYF. In nucleotides, the CDR3 is TGTGCCAGCAGCTTAGAGCCGGGACAGGGTCCCTACGAGCAGTACTTC. The rearrangement links TRBV7-6 to TRBJ2-7; 9 bases align to TRBD1. Germline lookup yields CDR1 SGHVS and CDR2 FNYEAQ. This CDR3 region has 16 residues. After removal of 1 base from V and 2 bases from J, the junction contained 6 bases not matched to a gene.

V and J are TRBV6-1 and TRBJ2-1, with 12 positions matching TRBD2. V trimming: 2 bases; J trimming: 8 bases; junction bases outside the gene matches: 4. CDR1 and CDR2 from the germline V gene are MNHNS and SASEGT. CDR3 length equals 15 residues. CDR3 bases: TGTGCCAGCAGTGAACTAGCGGGAGGGGTCGATGAGCAGTTCTTC. Translating it yields CASSELAGGVDEQFF.

The chain links TRBV28 to TRBJ2-1; possible D gene TRBD2, 8 bases. V was cut by 4 bases and J by 1 base, with 26 bases left in between. This CDR3 is 20 amino acids long. Germline CDR1 reads MDHEN; CDR2 reads SYDVKM. The CDR3, as DNA: TGTGCCAGCAGTTCCACGACAGGGCGAGCGGGAGAGGCGTCCTACAATGAGCAGTTCTTC. Its protein product is CASSSTTGRAGEASYNEQFF.